Presented here are 27 T cell receptor beta chains from one specimen sequenced in a study of T cell responses to AZD1222 COVID-19 vaccine (dated by TCRdb to the early 2020s). The library was generated by the immunoSEQ multiplex PCR assay. In its TCRdb copy, this immuneACCESS table keeps in-frame sequences only and misses some clones. Where compared with another copy, unresolved V genes explain less than half of these, and the others have no known cause. This sample comprises roughly 150,000 clones, approximately 89% of them detected only once. Clones ranked in the top ten supply more than 0.9% of the sample. The sample's time point label is to be understood as: about 28 days (+/-7) after the second vaccine dose. Sequenced material: peripheral blood, taken 28 days after the second AZD1222 dose. These receptors all come from an adult who received the AZD1222 COVID-19 vaccine.

The chain couples TRBV11-2 to TRBJ1-4, with a possible D match to TRBD1 (5 bases). The CDR3 totals 13 residues. V shed 1 base and J shed 7 bases, with 7 bases lying between them. The germline CDR1 and CDR2 sequences are SGHAT and FQNNGV. The CDR3 sequence: CASSLGQPEKLFF. The CDR3 nucleotides are TGTGCCAGCAGCTTAGGACAGCCTGAAAAACTGTTTTTT.

The chain uses TRBV19 and TRBJ1-5, with D unclear. The CDR3 consists of 13 residues. The V gene lost 3 bases and the J gene lost 6 bases, with 9 bases spanning the gap. Looked up from germline, CDR1 is LNHDA and CDR2 is SQIVND (reference sequence). The CDR3 sequence: CASSIGRGQPQHF. CDR3 sequence (DNA): TGTGCCAGTAGTATCGGTCGGGGTCAGCCCCAGCATTTT.

The CDR3 sequence is CASSQDLVVQETQYF. Written as DNA, the CDR3 is TGCGCCAGCAGCCAAGATTTGGTAGTCCAAGAGACCCAGTACTTC. The rearrangement links TRBV4-3 to TRBJ2-5; D gene ambiguous. In germline, CDR1 is LGHNA, CDR2 YSLEER. Trimming removed 0 bases at V and 1 base at J, with 9 bases between. The CDR3 spans 15 residues.

The V and J genes are TRBV15 and TRBJ2-1, with 7 bases aligning to TRBD1. V shed 6 bases, J shed 5 bases, and the junction held 10 bases outside the gene matches. This CDR3 is 15 amino acids long. Germline assignment: CDR1 LNHNV and CDR2 YYDKDF (reference sequence). CDR3 nucleotides: TGTGCCACCAGGGAGAGGACAGGATGGGACAATGAGCAGTTCTTC. Translation: CATRERTGWDNEQFF.

The CDR3 nucleotides are TGTGCCAGCAGCTTGGCTCGTCAAAGCCGGACAGGGGATGAGACCCAGTACTTC. It encodes CASSLARQSRTGDETQYF. The chain couples TRBV5-8 to TRBJ2-5, with TRBD1 matching over 9 bases. Trimming removed 0 bases from V and 5 bases from J; junction bases left unmatched: 14. CDR1 and CDR2 (germline): SGHTS, YDEGEE. The CDR3 extends over 18 amino acids.

The chain combines TRBV28 with TRBJ2-3, with D perhaps matching TRBD2 (6 bases). The CDR3 extends over 15 amino acids. Germline loops: CDR1 MDHEN, CDR2 SYDVKM. The V and J ends lost 2 bases and 1 base respectively, with 10 bases between them. The CDR3 DNA follows: TGTGCCAGCAGTTTACCCGGGAGCGGCACAGATACGCAGTATTTT. Translating it yields CASSLPGSGTDTQYF.

Only one count was recorded for this clone. This chain's CDR3 is CASSFQVGEQFF. In DNA, the CDR3 is TGTGCCAGCAGCTTCCAAGTGGGCGAGCAGTTCTTC. The rearrangement joins TRBV11-1 to TRBJ2-1, with D unclear. Germline V gene lookup returns CDR1 SGHAT and CDR2 FQDESV (reference sequence). V was shortened by 3 bases and J by 10 bases, with 10 bases between the two germline ends. The CDR3 is 12 residues long.

The CDR3 spells CASSENTGANTEAFF. CDR3 nucleotide sequence: TGTGCCAGCAGTGAAAATACAGGGGCCAACACTGAAGCTTTCTTT. The chain links TRBV2 to TRBJ1-1; 7 nucleotides align to TRBD1. V trimming: 2 bases; J trimming: 2 bases; junction bases outside the gene matches: 5. CDR1 and CDR2 (germline): SNHLY, FYNNEI. This CDR3 is built from 15 residues.

The count of this clone is one. The rearrangement uses TRBV5-1 and TRBJ1-4; 9 positions agree with TRBD1. The CDR3 extends over 16 amino acids. Trimming took 3 bases from V and 8 from J; bases not matched to a gene: 11. Germline loops: CDR1 SGHRS, CDR2 YFSETQ. The CDR3 loop is CASSSITGGGGEKLFF. For the CDR3, the DNA is TGCGCCAGCAGCTCAATTACAGGGGGCGGCGGAGAAAAACTGTTTTTT.

The V call is TRBV15, the J call TRBJ1-5; D is unresolved. V was shortened by 0 bases and J by 6 bases, with 15 bases between the two germline ends. Germline CDR1 is LNHNV and CDR2 is YYDKDF (reference sequence). The CDR3 contains 16 residues. The chain's CDR3 is CATSRERRAVSQPQHF. The CDR3 DNA reads as TGTGCCACCAGCAGAGAGAGGAGGGCGGTCAGTCAGCCCCAGCATTTT.

The chain has TRBV6-2 or TRBV6-3 and TRBJ2-5; D call uncertain. Trimming removed 0 bases at V and 2 bases at J, with 7 bases between. This CDR3 comprises 14 residues. Germline V lookup: CDR1 MNHEY, CDR2 SVGEGT. The CDR3 protein is CASSYSPEQETQYF. DNA of the CDR3: TGTGCCAGCAGTTACTCGCCGGAGCAAGAGACCCAGTACTTC.

This sequence joins TRBV7-9 and TRBJ1-2; tentatively, D is TRBD1 (5 bases). V lost 8 bases, J lost 8 bases, and 12 bases lay in between. The V gene's germline CDR1 is SEHNR and CDR2 FQNEAQ (reference sequence). This CDR3 spans 11 amino acids. CDR3 protein: CASGREYGYTF. The CDR3 DNA is TGTGCCAGCGGCAGGGAATACGGCTACACCTTC.

The count of this clone is one. The V gene is TRBV4-3, the J gene TRBJ1-2; D ambiguous. CDR1 and CDR2 (germline): LGHNA, YSLEER. The CDR3 contains 14 residues. Between the trimmed V and J ends, which lost 0 bases and 7 bases, there was a span of 12 bases. The CDR3 region has the DNA TGCGCCAGCAGCCAAGATATTTCAGCAACTGGCTACACCTTC. Translated, it gives CASSQDISATGYTF.

The gene calls are TRBV6-6 and TRBJ1-6; D is uncertain. This CDR3 is 16 amino acids long. The V end was cut by 0 bases, the J end by 5 bases, with 11 bases between. Germline V CDR1 and CDR2: MNHNY, SVGAGI (reference sequence). The CDR3 nucleotides are TGTGCCAGCAGTTACTCAGCCCTCTTGAATAATTCACCCCTCCACTTT. Amino acids: CASSYSALLNNSPLHF.

J is TRBJ2-5 and V is TRBV4-2; either TRBD1 or TRBD2 may fit D (5 bases each). TRBJ2-7 explains the end of the DNA better; the J call may be wrong. The CDR3 contains 13 residues. Germline-derived CDR1 and CDR2 are LGHNA and YNFKEQ. CDR3 loop: CASKLETASEQYF. In DNA form, the CDR3 reads TGTGCCAGCAAACTAGAGACAGCCTCCGAGCAGTACTTC.

The genes are TRBV6-1 and TRBJ2-7; D is undetermined. The CDR3 contains 16 residues. Germline CDR1 is MNHNS and CDR2 is SASEGT. V was clipped by 0 bases and J by 0 bases, with 12 bases between them. DNA of the CDR3: TGTGCCAGCAGTGAAGCAGGTGGGCGCTTCTCCTACGAGCAGTACTTC. Translating it yields CASSEAGGRFSYEQYF.

The gene calls are TRBV11-2 and TRBJ2-3; 9 bases align to TRBD2. The CDR3 contains 15 residues. The germline V gene has CDR1 SGHAT and CDR2 FQNNGV. V lost 1 base, J lost 3 bases, and 2 bases stayed unmatched. CDR3 in amino acids: CASSLVSGGTDTQYF. The CDR3 DNA reads TGTGCCAGCAGCTTAGTTAGCGGGGGTACAGATACGCAGTATTTT.

This chain joins TRBV7-9 and TRBJ1-4; no clear D. The CDR3 totals 19 residues. CDR1 and CDR2 from the germline V gene are SEHNR and FQNEAQ (reference sequence). With 4 bases removed from V and 4 bases from J, the gap between germline ends came to 25 bases. The CDR3 sequence: CASSSEKGTPRGYNEKLFF. In DNA, the CDR3 is TGTGCCAGCAGCTCCGAAAAGGGAACACCTCGAGGTTATAATGAAAAACTGTTTTTT. Combining the CDR3 with reference TRBV7-9 and TRBJ1-4 gives the whole variable domain DTGVSQNPRHKITKRGQNVTFRCDPISEHNRLYWYRQTLGQGPEFLTYFQNEAQLEKSRLLSDRFSAERPKGSFSTLEIQRTEQGDSAMYLCASSSEKGTPRGYNEKLFFGSGTQLSVL.

This chain links TRBV29-1 with TRBJ2-1; D unclear. The CDR3 is made up of 13 amino acids. V was clipped by 6 bases and J by 2 bases, with 11 bases between them. CDR1 and CDR2 from the germline V gene are SQVTM and ANQGSEA. DNA for the CDR3: TGCAGCGTGGCCGCGGCGCCCTACAATGAGCAGTTCTTC. This encodes CSVAAAPYNEQFF.

The rearrangement links TRBV7-9 to TRBJ2-7; no clear D. Per germline, CDR1 SEHNR and CDR2 FQNEAQ (reference sequence). The V gene lost 3 bases and the J gene lost 4 bases, with 7 bases spanning the gap. There are 12 residues in the CDR3. The CDR3: CASSLGKYEQYF. CDR3 nucleotides: TGTGCCAGCAGCTTGGGGAAGTACGAGCAGTACTTC.

The V gene is TRBV7-2, the J gene TRBJ1-1; D remains ambiguous. Trimming left V 4 bases short and J 9 bases short, with 18 bases between. CDR3 length: 14 amino acids. Germline V gene sequence: CDR1 SGHTA, CDR2 FQGNSA. The CDR3 bases are TGTGCCAGCAGCTCTTATGGGGAAGCGCGGAAAGCTTTCTTT. Its translation: CASSSYGEARKAFF.

The V call is TRBV3-1 (or the pseudogene TRBV3-2), the J call TRBJ2-7; the match to TRBD2 covers 9 bases. Losses at the gene ends were 4 bases for V and 2 bases for J; bases not matched to a gene: 18. The CDR3 spans 19 residues. Germline V gene data show CDR1 as LGHDT and CDR2 as YNNKEL (reference sequence). The CDR3 reads CASSPTLGVAGAFAYEQYF. The CDR3 coding sequence is TGTGCCAGCAGCCCCACACTCGGCGTAGCGGGAGCGTTCGCCTACGAGCAGTACTTC.

In this sample, this clone turned up a few times. This chain connects TRBV27 to TRBJ1-5; no reliable D call. The germline gives CDR1 MNHEY, CDR2 SMNVEV (reference sequence). CDR3 length: 17 amino acids. Trimming shortened V by 0 bases and J by 1 base, and 13 bases separated the two germline ends. CDR3 coding DNA: TGTGCCAGCAGTTTATCAGGTGGCATCGTCAGCAATCAGCCCCAGCATTTT. As protein: CASSLSGGIVSNQPQHF.

This clone occurred many times. The chain has TRBV27 and TRBJ1-1; no firm D call. The CDR3 loop spans 13 amino acids. Germline V gene data show CDR1 as MNHEY and CDR2 as SMNVEV (reference sequence). V was clipped by 5 bases and J by 5 bases, with 12 bases between them. This chain's CDR3 is CASSLIVETEAFF. The CDR3 region has the DNA TGTGCCAGCAGTCTTATAGTTGAAACTGAAGCTTTCTTT.

V is TRBV5-1 and J is TRBJ2-3, with 12 bases fitting TRBD2. Germline CDR1 and CDR2: SGHRS and YFSETQ. V shed 2 bases and J 5 bases; nucleotides not matched to a gene: 3. The length of the CDR3 is 15 residues. DNA of the CDR3: TGCGCCAGCAGCTTACGGGGACTAGCGGGAGATACGCAGTATTTT. Translating it yields CASSLRGLAGDTQYF. The full variable domain, in which reference TRBV5-1 and TRBJ2-3 provide the parts outside the CDR3, is KAGVTQTPRYLIKTRGQQVTLSCSPISGHRSVSWYQQTPGQGLQFLFEYFSETQRNKGNFPGRFSGRQFSNSRSEMNVSTLELGDSALYLCASSLRGLAGDTQYFGPGTRLTVL.

The chain employs TRBV7-2 and TRBJ2-2, with 10 nucleotides matching TRBD2. Germline lookup yields CDR1 SGHTA and CDR2 FQGNSA. The CDR3 loop spans 16 amino acids. Germline trimming cut 0 bases from V and 6 bases from J; bases unmatched to any gene: 4. The CDR3 nucleotides are TGTGCCAGCAGCTTAGCCCAGCGGGGGGGCGCCGGGGAGCTGTTTTTT. Protein: CASSLAQRGGAGELFF.

This chain links TRBV6-5 with TRBJ1-5; the match to TRBD1 covers 8 bases. There are 14 residues in the CDR3. Losses at the gene ends were 6 bases for V and 6 bases for J; bases not matched to a gene: 7. The germline CDR1 and CDR2 sequences are MNHEY and SVGAGI. The CDR3 DNA is TGTGCCAGCAGAGCAGGGGGCTTGGCTCAGCCCCAGCATTTT. Translation: CASRAGGLAQPQHF.